This passage covers 24 T cell receptor beta chains from one sample sequenced in a study of Graves' ophthalmopathy and Graves' hyperthyroidism. TCR beta CDR3 regions were amplified from RNA transcripts. RT-PCR was first run with HTBI primers, then multiplex PCR in a second round. TCRdb passed the multiplex PCR reads through MiXCR, listing each CDR3 protein once. Of 350,000 to 450,000 distinct CDR3 sequences in the sample, about 18% are singletons; the top ten hold roughly 1.6%. The specimen was peripheral blood. The receptors derive from a woman aged 18-29 years with Graves' ophthalmopathy.

This clonotype occurred a few times. V gene TRBV6-5 combines with J gene TRBJ1-2; the D gene is possibly TRBD1 (5 bases). CDR3 length: 16 amino acids. Germline V lookup: CDR1 MNHEY, CDR2 SVGAGI. Trimming shortened V by 0 bases and J by 7 bases, and 18 bases separated the two germline ends. The CDR3 reads CASSYSTGNRRSGYTF. The CDR3 nucleotides read TGTGCCAGCAGTTACTCAACAGGTAATCGACGAAGTGGCTACACCTTC.

This sequence joins TRBV27 and TRBJ1-1; weak D call: TRBD1 (6 bases). The V end lost 3 bases, the J end lost 7 bases, and 15 bases lay between the germline ends. The CDR3 has 14 residues. Germline V lookup: CDR1 MNHEY, CDR2 SMNVEV (reference sequence). DNA of the CDR3: TGTGCCAGCAGTTTCGCAGGGGCGTTTGATGAAGCTTTCTTT. Its translation is CASSFAGAFDEAFF.

Ten or more counts support this clonotype. The rearrangement uses TRBV28 and TRBJ1-3, with TRBD1 as a possible D gene (6 bases). The V end lost 2 bases, the J end lost 5 bases, and 13 bases lay between the germline ends. Per the germline V gene, CDR1 is MDHEN and CDR2 is SYDVKM. The CDR3 loop spans 15 amino acids. Here the CDR3 reads CASSLIEGGRNTIYF. In DNA form, the CDR3 reads TGTGCCAGCAGTTTAATCGAGGGGGGAAGAAACACCATATATTTT.

Turning to this clonotype: A much larger clonotype is one base distant, so this may be a read error. J is TRBJ1-5 and V is TRBV12-3 or TRBV12-4, with unresolved D. The CDR3 length is 13 residues. Trimming took off 6 bases at V and 4 bases at J, with 10 bases between the two ends. The DNA of the CDR3 is TGTGCCAGCAGGTACAGCAAAAATCAGCCCCAGCATTTT. Amino acids: CASRYSKNQPQHF.

In this sample, this clonotype turned up many times. The CDR3, as DNA: TGTGCCAGCAGTAATGGGGCTAGCGGGAGCGGACACGAGCAGTACTTC. Protein: CASSNGASGSGHEQYF. The genes are TRBV28 and TRBJ2-7, with 10 positions matching TRBD2. After removal of 5 bases from V and 5 bases from J, the junction contained 12 bases not matched to a gene. Germline lookup yields CDR1 MDHEN and CDR2 SYDVKM. The CDR3 is made up of 16 amino acids.

This clonotype occurred many times. A much larger clone lies a single base off, so this may be a read error. The chain is built from TRBV6-2 or TRBV6-3 and TRBJ1-1, with D possibly being TRBD1 (6 bases). The germline CDR1 and CDR2 sequences are MNHEY and SVGEGT. The germline V and J ends were trimmed by 2 bases and 7 bases, with 14 bases remaining between them. The CDR3 loop spans 14 amino acids. The CDR3 sequence: CASSYAGAGIEAFF. CDR3 coding DNA: TGTGCCAGCAGTTACGCGGGGGCGGGCATTGAAGCTTTCTTT.

This chain uses TRBV12-3 or TRBV12-4 with TRBJ1-2; 11 nucleotides match TRBD1. J lost 8 bases, V lost 7 bases, and 12 bases had no gene match. The CDR3 loop spans 15 amino acids. The CDR3 region has the DNA TGTGCCAGCAAACTCGGACAGGGGGCGATAAGGGGCTACACCTTC. It is translated as CASKLGQGAIRGYTF.

This clonotype was counted at least ten times. This sequence joins TRBV28 and TRBJ1-5; D unclear. CDR3 length: 13 amino acids. The V end lost 6 bases, the J end lost 7 bases, and 13 bases lay between the germline ends. The germline CDR1 and CDR2 sequences are MDHEN and SYDVKM. The CDR3 nucleotides read TGTGCCAGCAGCCCCCCGGGATGGCAGCCCCAGCATTTT. As protein: CASSPPGWQPQHF. Drawing the rest from reference TRBV28 and TRBJ1-5, the complete variable domain is DVKVTQSSRYLVKRTGEKVFLECVQDMDHENMFWYRQDPGLGLRLIYFSYDVKMKEKGDIPEGYSVSREKKERFSLILESASTNQTSMYLCASSPPGWQPQHFGDGTRLSIL.

This clonotype came up many times. This rearrangement joins TRBV18 to TRBJ2-7; possibly TRBD1 or TRBD2 for D (5 bases each). Per germline, CDR1 KGHSH and CDR2 LQKENI. Between the trimmed V and J ends, which lost 1 base and 6 bases, there was a span of 22 bases. The CDR3 loop spans 17 amino acids. CDR3 sequence (DNA): TGTGCCAGCTCACCACTTGGGCGGTTCGAGGTCGGGGCCGAGCAGTACTTC. Amino acids: CASSPLGRFEVGAEQYF.

This clonotype turned up a few times. The chain joins TRBV4-3 to TRBJ2-7; weak D call: TRBD1 (6 bases). CDR1 is LGHNA and CDR2 is YSLEER in the germline V gene. V lost 4 bases and J 1 base, leaving 11 bases between the germline ends. This CDR3 comprises 14 residues. The CDR3 bases are TGCGCCAGCAGCCGGACAGTTCGGTCCTACGAGCAGTACTTC. This translates into CASSRTVRSYEQYF.

The CDR3 DNA reads TGTGCCAGCAGCTTGATAGGGACTGAAGCTTTCTTT. Amino acid sequence: CASSLIGTEAFF. J is TRBJ1-1 and V is TRBV12-3 or TRBV12-4; no reliable D call. The ends were cut back, 6 bases at V and 5 bases at J, with 10 bases in the middle. The CDR3 length is 12 residues.

This clonotype was seen many times. The chain links TRBV20-1 to TRBJ2-7; no firm D call. CDR3 length equals 12 residues. The V gene lost 5 bases and the J gene lost 5 bases, with 13 bases spanning the gap. The germline CDR1 and CDR2 sequences are DFQATT and SNEGSKA (reference sequence). The CDR3 DNA reads as TGCAGTGCTCCCACCTCCCCCCACGAGCAGTACTTC. Translating it yields CSAPTSPHEQYF.

The V and J genes are TRBV12-3 or TRBV12-4 and TRBJ1-1; 7 nucleotides match TRBD1. V trimming: 6 bases; J trimming: 0 bases; junction bases outside the gene matches: 7. This CDR3 contains 15 residues. The CDR3 DNA reads TGTGCCAGCAGAACTCGGGGACAGTTGAACACTGAAGCTTTCTTT. Protein sequence: CASRTRGQLNTEAFF.

The sample holds many counts of this clonotype. This chain uses TRBV28 with TRBJ2-5; 7 bases fit TRBD1. The CDR3 has 14 residues. Germline V gene data show CDR1 as MDHEN and CDR2 as SYDVKM. The trim removed 6 bases at V and 2 bases at J, leaving 6 bases unmatched. The CDR3 is CASSLGQPQETQYF. The DNA for the CDR3 is TGTGCCAGCAGCTTGGGACAGCCACAAGAGACCCAGTACTTC.

The V and J genes are TRBV19 and TRBJ2-2; D gene uncertain. The CDR3 is made up of 16 amino acids. Trimming removed 5 bases at V and 4 bases at J, with 17 bases between. CDR1 is LNHDA and CDR2 is SQIVND in the germline V gene (reference sequence). The CDR3: CASSPVRTSSTGELFF. In nucleotides, the CDR3 is TGTGCCAGTAGTCCCGTTAGGACCTCGAGCACCGGGGAGCTGTTTTTT.

Many counts were recorded for this clonotype. The J gene is TRBJ2-7, the V gene TRBV20-1, with 7 bases matching TRBD1. J lost 5 bases, V lost 4 bases, and 5 bases had no gene match. This CDR3 comprises 12 residues. Germline V CDR1 and CDR2: DFQATT, SNEGSKA (reference sequence). CDR3 region: CSATGTENEQYF. For the CDR3, the DNA is TGCAGTGCTACCGGGACAGAAAACGAGCAGTACTTC.

The V call is TRBV6-2 or TRBV6-3, the J call TRBJ1-5, with TRBD1 as a possible D gene (5 bases). Per germline, CDR1 MNHEY and CDR2 SVGEGT. V dropped 0 bases and J dropped 1 base, with 16 bases sitting between them. CDR3 length: 18 residues. CDR3 amino acids: CASSYSMEGSGSNQPQHF. The CDR3 nucleotides are TGTGCCAGCAGTTACTCGATGGAGGGGAGCGGGAGCAATCAGCCCCAGCATTTT.

This clonotype was counted at least ten times. The chain has TRBV4-1 and TRBJ2-4, with TRBD1 identical over 10 bases. Germline values: CDR1 MGHRA, CDR2 YSYEKL. The length of the CDR3 is 16 residues. J lost 0 bases, V lost 3 bases, and 2 bases had no gene match. The CDR3 region has the DNA TGCGCCAGCAGCCAGGGACAGGGGTTAGCCAAAAACATTCAGTACTTC. Its protein is CASSQGQGLAKNIQYF.

This clonotype was detected a few times. The chain is built from TRBV19 and TRBJ1-6; no reliable D call. V lost 7 bases, J lost 9 bases, and 19 bases lay in between. This CDR3 contains 15 residues. Germline CDR1 is LNHDA and CDR2 is SQIVND (reference sequence). CDR3 loop: CASTPVLYRGSPLHF. The DNA for the CDR3 is TGTGCCAGTACCCCTGTTCTCTACCGGGGTTCACCCCTCCACTTT.

This clonotype was counted ten times or more. The chain couples TRBV6-2 or TRBV6-3 to TRBJ2-7; no reliable D call. Trimming took 6 bases from V and 7 from J, leaving 13 bases between them. Germline V gene data show CDR1 as MNHEY and CDR2 as SVGEGT. CDR3 length equals 12 residues. The CDR3 nucleotides are TGTGCCAGCAGCCCGACACTTTGGGAGCAGTACTTC. Protein sequence: CASSPTLWEQYF.

The V and J genes are TRBV6-1 and TRBJ2-2; 9 bases line up with TRBD2. Unmatched junction bases numbered 9, after V lost 8 bases and J lost 2 bases. Per germline, CDR1 MNHNS and CDR2 SASEGT. CDR3 length: 16 amino acids. CDR3 DNA: TGTGCCAGCGGCCTTCCTAGCGGGATTAACACCGGGGAGCTGTTTTTT. It codes for CASGLPSGINTGELFF.

J is TRBJ1-6 and V is TRBV6-5; a weak D match, TRBD1 (6 bases). V gave up 1 base and J gave up 9 bases, with 13 bases separating them. The CDR3 runs to 15 residues. Per germline, CDR1 MNHEY and CDR2 SVGAGI. The CDR3, as DNA: TGTGCCAGCAGTTACTTAGGACAGCTTGGTTCACCCCTCCACTTT. Its protein is CASSYLGQLGSPLHF.

This clonotype was counted many times. This chain links TRBV7-3 with TRBJ2-2; D is undetermined. Looked up from germline, CDR1 is SGHTA and CDR2 is FQGTGA. The CDR3 has 12 amino acids. Deletions cut 5 bases from V and 6 bases from J, with 7 bases between. The CDR3 protein is CASSRISGELFF. The CDR3 region has the DNA TGTGCCAGCAGCCGAATTTCCGGGGAGCTGTTTTTT. The variable domain in full, completed from reference TRBV7-3 and TRBJ2-2, reads GAGVSQTPSNKVTEKGKYVELRCDPISGHTALYWYRQSLGQGPEFLIYFQGTGAADDSGLPNDRFFAVRPEGSVSTLKIQRTERGDSAVYLCASSRISGELFFGEGSRLTVL.

The rearrangement uses TRBV6-1 and TRBJ1-2, with a tentative D call TRBD1 (6 bases). V dropped 4 bases and J dropped 0 bases, with 9 bases sitting between them. Looked up from germline, CDR1 is MNHNS and CDR2 is SASEGT. The CDR3 runs 14 residues. The CDR3 sequence is CASSGGPANYGYTF. The CDR3 nucleotides read TGTGCCAGCAGTGGGGGGCCAGCTAACTATGGCTACACCTTC.